This T cell receptor beta chain emerged from a study of cytomegalovirus exposure and HLA in healthy donors. Study-wide points: Rates of TCR association differed by HLA locus in a later analysis, with DRB1 highest and HLA-C lowest.

13 Jbeta primers and 60 Vbeta primers were used for the PCR. The data were produced by immunoSEQ multiplex PCR, yet TCRdb's version contains in-frame clones alone and is incomplete. In the table there are approximately 190,000 clones, approximately 80% of which are singletons. CDR3 size: 13 residues. Germline CDR1 reads GTSNPN; CDR2 reads SVGIG (reference sequence). V shed 0 bases and J 7 bases; nucleotides not matched to a gene: 3. With respect to this clone: The antigen is undetermined.

The sequencing sample was made of PBMCs. The chain employs TRBV30 and TRBJ1-2, with 9 bases aligning to TRBD1. This sequence was found in a woman in her 50s in good health and CMV-seropositive. CDR3 sequence reads: CAWSVGTGFGYTF. In DNA, the CDR3 is TGTGCCTGGAGTGTAGGGACAGGGTTTGGCTACACCTTC.